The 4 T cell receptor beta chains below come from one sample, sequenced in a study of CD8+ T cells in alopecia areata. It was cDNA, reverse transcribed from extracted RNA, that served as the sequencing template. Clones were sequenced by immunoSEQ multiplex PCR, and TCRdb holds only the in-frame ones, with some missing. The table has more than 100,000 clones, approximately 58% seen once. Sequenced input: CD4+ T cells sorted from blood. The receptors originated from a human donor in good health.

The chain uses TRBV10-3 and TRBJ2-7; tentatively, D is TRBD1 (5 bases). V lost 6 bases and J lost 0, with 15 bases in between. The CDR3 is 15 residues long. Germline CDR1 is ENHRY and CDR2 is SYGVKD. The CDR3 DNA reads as TGTGCCATCAGATTCTCGGACACGAGCTCCTACGAGCAGTACTTC. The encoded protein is CAIRFSDTSSYEQYF.

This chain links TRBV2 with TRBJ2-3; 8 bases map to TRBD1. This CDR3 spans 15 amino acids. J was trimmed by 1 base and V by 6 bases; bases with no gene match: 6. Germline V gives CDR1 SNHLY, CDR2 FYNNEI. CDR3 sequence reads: CASRWDRSRTDTQYF. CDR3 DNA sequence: TGTGCCAGCAGGTGGGACAGGAGCCGCACAGATACGCAGTATTTT. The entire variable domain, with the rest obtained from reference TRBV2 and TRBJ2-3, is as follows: EPEVTQTPSHQVTQMGQEVILRCVPISNHLYFYWYRQILGQKVEFLVSFYNNEISEKSEIFDDQFSVERPDGSNFTLKIRSTKLEDSAMYFCASRWDRSRTDTQYFGPGTRLTVL.

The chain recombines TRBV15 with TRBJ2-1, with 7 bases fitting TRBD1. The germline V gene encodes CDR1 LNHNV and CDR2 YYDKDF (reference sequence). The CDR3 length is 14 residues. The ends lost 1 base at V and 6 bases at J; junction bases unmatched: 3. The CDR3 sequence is CATSRAAGGNEQFF. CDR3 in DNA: TGTGCCACCAGCAGAGCGGCAGGGGGCAATGAGCAGTTCTTC.

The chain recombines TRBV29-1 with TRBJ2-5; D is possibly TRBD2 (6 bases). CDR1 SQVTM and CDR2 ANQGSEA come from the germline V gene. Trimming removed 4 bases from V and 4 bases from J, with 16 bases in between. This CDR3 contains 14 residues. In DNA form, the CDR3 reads TGCAGCGTTGTTGCTCGGGGGACGGTAGAGACCCAGTACTTC. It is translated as CSVVARGTVETQYF.